The source of this T cell receptor beta chain is a study of cytomegalovirus exposure and HLA in healthy donors. This clone was detected a few times. The target antigen is unknown. Between the trimmed V and J ends, which lost 8 bases and 5 bases, there was a span of 9 bases. This CDR3 spans 11 amino acids. Germline V gene sequence: CDR1 MNHEY, CDR2 SVGAGI. A multiplex PCR was run with 60 Vbeta primers and 13 Jbeta primers. This table comes from immunoSEQ multiplex PCR, and its TCRdb copy is limited to in-frame clones, with some not included. Counted here are some 120,000 clones, 77% occurring once; the ten biggest clones make up under 6.5%. General observations from the study: When a later analysis was performed, an Asian-associated ancestry cluster reportedly had fewer N-insertions than the approximately 700-donor mean. A prior analysis recorded that most TCR beta V segments were productive about 87% or about 30% of the time.

Specimen: PBMCs. The receptor was isolated from a young man in good health and CMV-seropositive. The V gene is TRBV6-5, the J gene TRBJ1-1; unclear D gene. For the CDR3, the DNA is TGTGCCAGCGGAGTGATGACTGAAGCTTTCTTT. It is translated as CASGVMTEAFF.